Reported below is one TCR beta chain. These data belong to a study of CD8 T cells in Susac syndrome. From germline, CDR1 is SGHRS and CDR2 YFSETQ. With 1 base removed from V and 9 bases from J, the gap between germline ends came to 20 bases. The CDR3 has 16 amino acids. With random hexamers, reverse transcription was performed on about 0.45 to 1 ug of RNA. A single record per CDR3 protein comes from TCRdb applying MiXCR to the immunoSEQ multiplex PCR reads. The data show 150,000 to 200,000 distinct CDR3 sequences, with about 90% seen just once and approximately 0.082% held by the top ten. Sample: CD4+ T cells from PBMCs. The TCR sequence derives from a human donor in good health. The V gene is TRBV5-1, the J gene TRBJ2-1; D remains unclear. CDR3 nucleotide sequence: TGCGCCAGCAGCTTGTTGTCCACCGGGCGTGAGAGTGAGCAGTTCTTC. As protein: CASSLLSTGRESEQFF.